Reported below is one T cell receptor (beta chain). What it binds is not known. This record belongs to a study of T cells expressing NK-cell markers. The wider study: Cells sorted as CD3+CD56+NKG2C+, CD3+CD56+NKG2C- and CD3+CD56-NKG2C+ T cells supplied the TCR beta repertoires. General observations from the study: For a few donors, these clonotypes were likewise the leading ones in the CD3+CD56-NKG2C+ fraction. Unclear, still, was the HCMV specificity of the expanded NKG2C+ T cell clones.

CDR3 length equals 17 residues. Synthesis of TCR beta cDNA relied on 5'RACE template switching carrying UMIs. TCRdb re-called the 5' RACE reads and shows each CDR3 protein once, DNA omitted. This table holds around 470,000 distinct CDR3 sequences. The TCR originated in a woman between 50 and 59 years old in good health. V and J are TRBV12-3 or TRBV12-4 and TRBJ1-1; the TRBD1 assignment by TCRdb is unverifiable without DNA. The sequenced material came from blood T cells: a sorted CD56 or NKG2C T cell subset, CD4+ or CD8+ T cells, or bulk PBMC T cells (not recorded which). This chain's CDR3 is CASSRGTGRAVGTEAFF.